A single sample gave rise to the 4 T cell receptor beta chains below, sequenced in a study of Tregs in tolerant kidney transplant recipients (dated by TCRdb to about 2019). The library was built by means of the immunoSEQ multiplex PCR assay. Here the immuneACCESS table is served through TCRdb, limited to in-frame sequences with V and J called. Missing clones are a known gap in these copies; in checked studies unresolved V genes cover under half, and the rest lacks a known reason. The sample table contains tens of thousands of clones; only one count was recorded for 84% of them. The ten largest account for roughly 4% of the sample. Specimen: CD4+ T cells from blood. All receptors derive from a human donor in good health.

This sequence joins TRBV9 and TRBJ2-1; 8 positions agree with TRBD2. Germline CDR1 is SGDLS and CDR2 is YYNGEE. Trimming took 0 bases from V and 9 from J; bases not matched to a gene: 8. The CDR3 sequence is 15 residues long. The CDR3 DNA is TGTGCCAGCAGCGTAGTTGGGACTAGGGGGGGTGAGCAGTTCTTC. It encodes CASSVVGTRGGEQFF.

The chain employs TRBV7-3 and TRBJ1-6; 9 nucleotides line up with TRBD1. From germline, CDR1 is SGHTA and CDR2 FQGTGA. V lost 2 bases to trimming and J lost 7 bases; unmatched junction nucleotides: 3. The CDR3 extends over 15 amino acids. The CDR3 nucleotides read TGTGCCAGCAGCTTAGGTGGGACAGGGAATTCACCCCTCCACTTT. Amino acid sequence: CASSLGGTGNSPLHF.

This clone has more than one count but fewer than ten. Distinct nucleotide sequences in the sample also encode this CDR3. The chain recombines TRBV5-1 with TRBJ2-3; 9 bases line up with TRBD2. The ends lost 2 bases at V and 3 bases at J; junction bases unmatched: 4. Germline-derived CDR1 and CDR2 are SGHRS and YFSETQ. This CDR3 is 15 amino acids long. The CDR3 is CASSFSGRGTDTQYF. For the CDR3, the DNA is TGCGCCAGCAGCTTTAGCGGGAGAGGGACAGATACGCAGTATTTT.

The chain carries TRBV5-1 and TRBJ2-1; no clear D. CDR1 is SGHRS, CDR2 YFSETQ, per germline. Trimming took 3 bases from V and 4 from J, leaving 17 bases between them. The CDR3 extends over 16 amino acids. The CDR3 bases are TGCGCCAGCAGCTATCAGGCTGGGTCCCCGTACAATGAGCAGTTCTTC. Translated: CASSYQAGSPYNEQFF.